This entry features one TCR beta chain sequence. The antigen it recognizes is unknown. No quality values exist for individual bases; no much larger clone is one base distant. The time point label corresponds to: baseline before first vaccination. Vaccinee samples were obtained from the UK trials COV001 and COV002, which included a single-blind randomized controlled phase 2/3 trial of AZD1222 (ChAdOx1 nCoV-19) in healthy adults. For TCRbeta chain sequencing, PBMC samples from trial participants were taken at day 0 and at day 28 after the second dose. The CDR3 regions of human TCRbeta chains were subjected to immunosequencing. As for the authors' bioinformatics: TCRs in the repertoires were matched against a reference library of SARS-CoV-2-specific TCRs that had been generated with the MIRA antigen-specificity platform. Breadth meant the fraction of unique TCRs that were SARS-CoV-2-associated, whereas depth meant the fraction of total T cells that were SARS-CoV-2-associated. Using the MIRA data, each spike-specific TCR was assigned both to the spike region to which the TCR was reactive and to a CD4 or CD8 class. Log10-transformed breadth and depth values were compared by one-way ANOVA with Sidak's multiple comparisons tests. Entries here come from immuneACCESS through TCRdb and include only in-frame sequences with V and J called. Some clones fail to appear in such tables; in the studies checked, an unresolved V gene covers under half of the shortfall, and the cause of the remainder is unknown. The D gene and trimming were derived from the DNA, and the V and J assignments and clone size from that table. The sample table holds 100,000 to 150,000 clones, of which about 90% were seen once. 13% to 15% of the sample belongs to the ten largest clones.

The data were taken from a study of T cell responses to AZD1222 COVID-19 vaccine (dated by TCRdb to about 2021). Some background on the complete study: AZD1222 recipients whose second dose came at about 4 weeks and those whose second dose came at about 12 weeks were combined into one group, since spike-specific TCR depth and breadth did not differ between the two schedules. TCR sequencing covered more than 230 trial participants: about 210 given two doses of AZD1222 and 26 given two doses of MenACWY control vaccine. Trial participants were enrolled into age subgroups of 18-55, 56-69 and 70-plus years, which contained around 150, 28 and 57 TCR-sequenced participants, respectively. The study at large found these results: Because no samples from the day 14 peak response were available, repertoires could be characterized only after the peak T cell response. Conclusions about previously exposed vaccinees are limited because only a handful of AZD1222 recipients were SARS-CoV-2 seropositive at baseline. After two AZD1222 doses, both the breadth and the depth of spike-specific TCRs were significantly higher than at day 0 and than in MenACWY recipients. In the small 56-69-year group, the increase in depth fell short of significance, most likely because of low power. Nearly half of unique spike-specific TCRs reportedly recognized epitopes outside regions mutated in the B.1.351 and B.1.1.7 variants. Most participants were white British and females outnumbered males, and the authors suggested that clonal diversity may have been underestimated. The vaccine-associated CD4 TCRs covered the entire spike protein, and the dominant responses fell in regions 160-218 and 743-854.

Spanning cysteine to phenylalanine, the CDR3 consists of 16 amino acids. The read is trimmed to its CDR3 DNA, 48 bases read in frame from base 1. Unmatched junction bases come to 5, with V trimmed by 1 base and J by 0 bases. CDR1 is given as SGDLS and CDR2 as YYNGEE, both from the germline V gene. Recombination linked TRBV9 to TRBJ2-3; TRBD2 lines up with 7 middle nucleotides. The sequencing used peripheral blood, collected on day 0 of AZD1222 vaccination. The TCR originated in an adult in good health. CDR3 reads: CASSVREGPSTDTQYF. The nucleotides read TGTGCCAGCAGCGTAAGGGAGGGACCTAGCACAGATACGCAGTATTTT. With the rest looked up from the reference TRBV9 and TRBJ2-3 genes rather than sequenced, the full variable domain is DSGVTQTPKHLITATGQRVTLRCSPRSGDLSVYWYQQSLDQGLQFLIQYYNGEERAKGNILERFSAQQFPDLHSELNLSSLELGDSALYFCASSVREGPSTDTQYFGPGTRLTVL.